Below, one T cell receptor (beta chain) is given with its context. The antigen remains unidentified. The sample belongs to a study of cytomegalovirus exposure and HLA in healthy donors. The table came from immunoSEQ multiplex PCR; TCRdb's copy has only in-frame clones and leaves some out. The repertoire holds fewer than 200,000 clones, with 86% as singletons. With 0 bases removed from V and 1 base from J, the gap between germline ends came to 7 bases. CDR1 SGHTA and CDR2 FQGNSA come from the germline V gene. The CDR3 is 15 residues long. The study's findings and limits: Generally TCR sequences proved uncommon, though certain public TCRs appeared in numerous donors. Cytomegalovirus status was reportedly diagnosed by the classifier with high sensitivity and specificity.

This sequence joins TRBV7-2 and TRBJ1-3; D is undetermined. The sample comprised PBMCs. The receptor's source is a woman between 18 and 30 years old in good health and CMV-seronegative. CDR3 bases: TGTGCCAGCAGCTTAGCCTCGGGTTCTGGAAACACCATATATTTT. Residues: CASSLASGSGNTIYF.